One sample yielded the 9 T cell receptor beta chains listed below, sequenced in a study of Ad26.COV2.S vaccination and SARS-CoV-2 variants. Using immunoSEQ multiplex PCR, the repertoire was profiled, and TCRdb retains in-frame clones only, with some absent. This table holds over 400,000 clones, 80% to 95% found once. Treatment meaning: roughly 20 received Ad26.COV2.S at low or high dose, single or two shots; a few received placebo; per-sample allocation not given. Samples came from day 63 after the first vaccine or placebo injection. The sequencing used peripheral blood, collected in a trial of Ad26.COV2.S vaccine versus placebo. The source of these receptors is a person between 18 and 60 years old who received the Ad26.COV2.S COVID-19 vaccine or a placebo.

This clone appeared once. The chain employs TRBV27 and TRBJ2-5; TRBD2 matches 11 bases. CDR1 is MNHEY, CDR2 SMNVEV, per germline (reference sequence). V dropped 6 bases and J dropped 4; count of bases not matched to a gene: 13. The CDR3 is 17 amino acids. CDR3 protein: CASRLAGESGRGETQYF. CDR3 nucleotide sequence: TGTGCCAGCAGACTAGCGGGAGAATCGGGAAGGGGAGAGACCCAGTACTTC.

The rearrangement joins TRBV18 to TRBJ2-3, with D possibly matching TRBD1 (5 bases). In germline, CDR1 is KGHSH, CDR2 LQKENI. Trimming shortened V by 5 bases and J by 2 bases, and 8 bases separated the two germline ends. The CDR3 is made up of 13 amino acids. The CDR3 spells CASSKDNTDTQYF. The CDR3, as DNA: TGTGCCAGCTCAAAGGACAACACAGATACGCAGTATTTT.

The genes are TRBV9 and TRBJ2-1; D call uncertain. This CDR3 is built from 15 residues. Germline CDR1 and CDR2: SGDLS and YYNGEE. The ends were cut back, 0 bases at V and 0 bases at J, with 7 bases in the middle. The CDR3 sequence: CASSVDSPSYNEQFF. CDR3 nucleotides: TGTGCCAGCAGCGTAGACAGTCCCTCCTACAATGAGCAGTTCTTC.

The gene calls are TRBV10-3 and TRBJ1-1; TRBD1 aligns across 7 bases. Per the germline V gene, CDR1 is ENHRY and CDR2 is SYGVKD. Unmatched junction bases numbered 3, after V lost 4 bases and J lost 1 base. The length of the CDR3 is 14 residues. The CDR3 region is CAISVDRANTEAFF. As DNA, the CDR3 is TGTGCCATCAGTGTAGACAGGGCGAACACTGAAGCTTTCTTT.

The chain links TRBV29-1 to TRBJ2-3; 9 bases agree with TRBD1. This CDR3 has 14 amino acids. CDR1 SQVTM and CDR2 ANQGSEA come from the germline V gene. Trimming at V came to 1 base and at J to 2 bases, leaving 1 base not matched to a gene. The CDR3 sequence: CSVEGTGDTDTQYF. The CDR3 DNA is TGCAGCGTTGAAGGGACAGGGGACACAGATACGCAGTATTTT.

The J gene is TRBJ2-3, the V gene TRBV7-2; TRBD1 agrees at 8 bases. Germline V gene data show CDR1 as SGHTA and CDR2 as FQGNSA. V lost 3 bases to trimming and J lost 2 bases; unmatched junction nucleotides: 4. The CDR3 length is 15 residues. The CDR3 DNA reads TGTGCCAGCAGCTTCGACAGGGGCTCCACAGATACGCAGTATTTT. It is translated as CASSFDRGSTDTQYF. Full variable domain (remainder filled in from reference TRBV7-2 and TRBJ2-3): GAGVSQSPSNKVTEKGKDVELRCDPISGHTALYWYRQSLGQGLEFLIYFQGNSAPDKSGLPSDRFSAERTGGSVSTLTIQRTQQEDSAVYLCASSFDRGSTDTQYFGPGTRLTVL.

The V call is TRBV2, the J call TRBJ2-2; D ambiguous. The CDR3 sequence is 14 residues long. Germline V gene lookup returns CDR1 SNHLY and CDR2 FYNNEI. The V end was cut by 1 base, the J end by 5 bases, with 8 bases between. The DNA of the CDR3 is TGTGCCAGCAGTGAAGAGGCTGAAACCGGGGAGCTGTTTTTT. This codes for CASSEEAETGELFF.

This clone was picked up a small number of times. Distinct nucleotide sequences in the sample also encode this CDR3. This chain connects TRBV12-3 or TRBV12-4 to TRBJ1-1; no definite D call. This CDR3 region has 13 residues. The germline V and J ends were trimmed by 1 base and 0 bases, with 3 bases remaining between them. The CDR3 nucleotides are TGTGCCAGCAGTTTAGACATGAACACTGAAGCTTTCTTT. Translated, it gives CASSLDMNTEAFF.

The rearrangement links TRBV28 to TRBJ1-1, with 7 bases lining up with TRBD1. The junction had 9 bases not matched to a gene; V was cut back by 7 bases and J by 4 bases. The CDR3 covers 14 residues. The germline V gene encodes CDR1 MDHEN and CDR2 SYDVKM. CDR3 amino acids: CASKGTQGFTEAFF. In DNA form, the CDR3 reads TGTGCCAGCAAAGGGACACAGGGGTTCACTGAAGCTTTCTTT. Looking up the rest from reference TRBV28 and TRBJ1-1 gives the full variable domain: DVKVTQSSRYLVKRTGEKVFLECVQDMDHENMFWYRQDPGLGLRLIYFSYDVKMKEKGDIPEGYSVSREKKERFSLILESASTNQTSMYLCASKGTQGFTEAFFGQGTRLTVV.